This T cell receptor (beta chain) came from a study of shared clonotypes between healthy human individuals. TCRdb's table, derived via immunoSEQ multiplex PCR, lists solely in-frame clones and lacks some. The table records fewer than 600,000 clones, 75% to 85% of them present only once. This CDR3 spans 16 amino acids. Germline CDR1 reads LGHNA; CDR2 reads YSLEER. Trimming removed 5 bases at V and 4 bases at J, with 18 bases between. This clone was found once. The rearrangement uses TRBV4-3 and TRBJ1-3; tentatively, D is TRBD1 (6 bases). The source of this sequence is a woman in her 40s in good health. Some clones in this sample may be carry-over from other donors' samples. The sequenced sample was PBMCs. The CDR3 here is CASSTRTRGWGNTIYF. In nucleotides, the CDR3 is TGCGCCAGCAGCACCCGAACCAGGGGATGGGGAAACACCATATATTTT.